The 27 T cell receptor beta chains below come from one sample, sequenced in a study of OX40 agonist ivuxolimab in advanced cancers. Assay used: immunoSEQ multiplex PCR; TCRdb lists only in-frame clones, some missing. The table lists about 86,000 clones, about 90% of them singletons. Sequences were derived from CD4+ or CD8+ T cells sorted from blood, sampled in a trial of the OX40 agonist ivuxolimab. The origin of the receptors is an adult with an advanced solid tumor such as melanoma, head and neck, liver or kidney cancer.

CDR3 coding DNA: TGCAGCGTTGTCTTGGCAGGGGATCCCTATGGCTACACCTTC. Translated, it gives CSVVLAGDPYGYTF. This chain connects TRBV29-1 to TRBJ1-2; possible D gene TRBD1, 6 bases. The CDR3 runs to 14 residues. V was pared by 4 bases and J by 4 bases, with 16 bases between. The germline V gene encodes CDR1 SQVTM and CDR2 ANQGSEA.

The CDR3: CASSHLAGEGTQYF. The CDR3 DNA reads as TGCGCCAGCAGCCATCTAGCGGGAGAGGGCACGCAGTATTTT. The J gene is TRBJ2-3, the V gene TRBV4-1; 10 bases are shared with TRBD2. The V segment lost 3 bases and the J segment 9 bases; nucleotides outside the gene matches: 6. Germline V gene data show CDR1 as MGHRA and CDR2 as YSYEKL. This CDR3 spans 14 amino acids.

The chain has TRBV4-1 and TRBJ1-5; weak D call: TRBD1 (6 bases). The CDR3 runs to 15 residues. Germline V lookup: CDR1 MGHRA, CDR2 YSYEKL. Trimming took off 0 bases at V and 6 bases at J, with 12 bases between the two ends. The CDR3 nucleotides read TGCGCCAGCAGCCAAGAAGGGGGGGGCCCTCAGCCCCAGCATTTT. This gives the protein CASSQEGGGPQPQHF.

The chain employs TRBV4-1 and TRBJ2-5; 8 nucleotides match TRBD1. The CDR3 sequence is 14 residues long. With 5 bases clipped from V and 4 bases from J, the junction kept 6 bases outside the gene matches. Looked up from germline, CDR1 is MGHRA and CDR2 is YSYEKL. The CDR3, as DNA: TGCGCCAGCAGCACGCACAGGGGGTCAGAGACCCAGTACTTC. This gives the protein CASSTHRGSETQYF.

In DNA form, the CDR3 reads TGCAGCGTAGGGACCTACCTCTATGGCTACACCTTC. Protein product: CSVGTYLYGYTF. The chain combines TRBV29-1 with TRBJ1-2; weak D call: TRBD1 (5 bases). The CDR3 has 12 amino acids. CDR1 is SQVTM, CDR2 ANQGSEA, per germline. Trimming pared 6 bases from V and 4 bases from J, leaving 12 bases between.

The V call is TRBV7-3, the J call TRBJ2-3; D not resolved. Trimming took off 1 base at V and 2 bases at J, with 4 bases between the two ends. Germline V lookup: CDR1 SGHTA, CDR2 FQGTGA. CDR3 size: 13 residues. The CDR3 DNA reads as TGTGCCAGCAGCTTAATTTCCACAGATACGCAGTATTTT. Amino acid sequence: CASSLISTDTQYF.

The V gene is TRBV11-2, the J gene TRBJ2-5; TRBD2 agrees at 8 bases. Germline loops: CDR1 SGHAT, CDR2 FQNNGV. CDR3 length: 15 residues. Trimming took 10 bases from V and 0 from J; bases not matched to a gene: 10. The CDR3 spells CATSNTGGYQETQYF. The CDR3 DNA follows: TGTGCCACATCCAACACGGGAGGGTACCAAGAGACCCAGTACTTC.

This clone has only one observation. As DNA, the CDR3 is TGTGCCAGCAGCTTAGCGGAACAGGCGGTCTACTATGGCTACACCTTC. Protein: CASSLAEQAVYYGYTF. The rearrangement joins TRBV7-2 to TRBJ1-2; possibly TRBD1 for D (5 bases). CDR3 size: 16 residues. V lost 0 bases to trimming and J lost 3 bases, with 14 bases between them. Looked up from germline, CDR1 is SGHTA and CDR2 is FQGNSA.

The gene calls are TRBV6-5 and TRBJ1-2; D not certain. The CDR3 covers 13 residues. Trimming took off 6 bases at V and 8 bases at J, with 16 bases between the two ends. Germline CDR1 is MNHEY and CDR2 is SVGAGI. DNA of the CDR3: TGTGCCAGCAGAGTCGACGGGGATCGGGGCTACACCTTC. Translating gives CASRVDGDRGYTF.

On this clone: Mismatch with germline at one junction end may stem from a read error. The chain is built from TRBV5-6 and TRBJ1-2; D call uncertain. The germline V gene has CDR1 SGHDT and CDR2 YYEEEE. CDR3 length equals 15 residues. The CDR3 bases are TGTGCCAGCAGCTTGGGGTCAGATCCTCTCTATGGCCACACCTTC. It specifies CASSLGSDPLYGHTF.

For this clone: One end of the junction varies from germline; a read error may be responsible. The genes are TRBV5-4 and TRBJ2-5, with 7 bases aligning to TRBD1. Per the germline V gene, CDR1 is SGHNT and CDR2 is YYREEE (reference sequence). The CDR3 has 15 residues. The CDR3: CASSVTGAPMESQYF. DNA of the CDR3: TGTGCCAGCAGCGTCACAGGGGCTCCCATGGAGAGCCAGTACTTC.

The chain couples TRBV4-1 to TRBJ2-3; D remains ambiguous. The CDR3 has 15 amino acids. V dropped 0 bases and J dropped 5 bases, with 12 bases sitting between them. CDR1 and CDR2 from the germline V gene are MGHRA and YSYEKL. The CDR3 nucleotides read TGCGCCAGCAGCCAAGAACCGGGTAAGGGAGATACGCAGTATTTT. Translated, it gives CASSQEPGKGDTQYF.

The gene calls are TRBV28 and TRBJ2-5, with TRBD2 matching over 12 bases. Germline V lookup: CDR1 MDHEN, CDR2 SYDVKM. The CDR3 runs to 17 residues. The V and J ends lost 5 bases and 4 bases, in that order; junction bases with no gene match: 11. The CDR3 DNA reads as TGTGCCAGCAGTATCATTCGACTAGCGGGAGTTTTAGAGACCCAGTACTTC. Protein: CASSIIRLAGVLETQYF.

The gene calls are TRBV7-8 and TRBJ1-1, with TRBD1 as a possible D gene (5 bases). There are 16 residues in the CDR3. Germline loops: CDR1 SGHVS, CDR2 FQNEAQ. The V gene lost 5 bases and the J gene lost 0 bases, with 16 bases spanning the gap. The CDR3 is CASSQSGRGVNTEAFF. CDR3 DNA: TGTGCCAGCAGCCAGTCAGGACGAGGGGTGAACACTGAAGCTTTCTTT. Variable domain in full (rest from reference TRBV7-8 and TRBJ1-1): GAGVSQSPRYKVAKRGQDVALRCDPISGHVSLFWYQQALGQGPEFLTYFQNEAQLDKSGLPSDRFFAERPEGSVSTLKIQRTQQEDSAVYLCASSQSGRGVNTEAFFGQGTRLTVV.

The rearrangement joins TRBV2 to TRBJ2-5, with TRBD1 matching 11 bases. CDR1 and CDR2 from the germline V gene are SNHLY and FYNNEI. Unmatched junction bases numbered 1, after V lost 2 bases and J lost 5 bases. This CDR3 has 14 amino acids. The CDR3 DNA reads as TGTGCCAGCAGTGAAAGGACAGGGGGCGAGACCCAGTACTTC. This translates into CASSERTGGETQYF. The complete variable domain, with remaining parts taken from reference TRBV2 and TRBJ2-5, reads EPEVTQTPSHQVTQMGQEVILRCVPISNHLYFYWYRQILGQKVEFLVSFYNNEISEKSEIFDDQFSVERPDGSNFTLKIRSTKLEDSAMYFCASSERTGGETQYFGPGTRLLVL.

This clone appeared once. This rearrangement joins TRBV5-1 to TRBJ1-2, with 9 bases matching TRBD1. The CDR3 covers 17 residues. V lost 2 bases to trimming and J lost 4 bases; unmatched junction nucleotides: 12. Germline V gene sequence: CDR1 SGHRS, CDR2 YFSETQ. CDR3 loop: CASSLSGQGPPGYGYTF. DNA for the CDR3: TGCGCCAGCAGCTTATCGGGACAGGGCCCTCCGGGCTATGGCTACACCTTC. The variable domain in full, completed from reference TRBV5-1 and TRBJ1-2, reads KAGVTQTPRYLIKTRGQQVTLSCSPISGHRSVSWYQQTPGQGLQFLFEYFSETQRNKGNFPGRFSGRQFSNSRSEMNVSTLELGDSALYLCASSLSGQGPPGYGYTFGSGTRLTVV.

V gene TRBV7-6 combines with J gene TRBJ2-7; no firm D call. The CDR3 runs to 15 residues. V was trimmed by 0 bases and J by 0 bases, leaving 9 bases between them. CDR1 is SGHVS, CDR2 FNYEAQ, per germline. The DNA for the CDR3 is TGTGCCAGCAGCTTAGCGCCTTCTCACTCCTACGAGCAGTACTTC. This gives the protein CASSLAPSHSYEQYF.

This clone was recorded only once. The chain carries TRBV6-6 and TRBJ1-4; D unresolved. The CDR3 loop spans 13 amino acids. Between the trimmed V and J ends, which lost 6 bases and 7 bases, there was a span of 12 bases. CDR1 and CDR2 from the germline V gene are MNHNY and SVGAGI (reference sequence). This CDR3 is CASSRQLFEKLFF. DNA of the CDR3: TGTGCCAGCAGCCGGCAGTTATTTGAAAAACTGTTTTTT.

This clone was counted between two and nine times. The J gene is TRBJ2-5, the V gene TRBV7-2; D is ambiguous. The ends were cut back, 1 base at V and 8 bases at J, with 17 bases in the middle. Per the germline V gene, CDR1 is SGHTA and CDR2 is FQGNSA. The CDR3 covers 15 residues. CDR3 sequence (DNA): TGTGCCAGCAGCTTAGAGGACGGCTCGTGGGAAACCCAGTACTTC. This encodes CASSLEDGSWETQYF.

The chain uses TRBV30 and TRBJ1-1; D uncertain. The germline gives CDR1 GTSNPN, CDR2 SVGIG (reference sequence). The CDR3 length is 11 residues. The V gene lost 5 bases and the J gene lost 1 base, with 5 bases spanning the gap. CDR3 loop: CAWVENTEAFF. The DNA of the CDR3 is TGTGCCTGGGTGGAGAACACTGAAGCTTTCTTT.

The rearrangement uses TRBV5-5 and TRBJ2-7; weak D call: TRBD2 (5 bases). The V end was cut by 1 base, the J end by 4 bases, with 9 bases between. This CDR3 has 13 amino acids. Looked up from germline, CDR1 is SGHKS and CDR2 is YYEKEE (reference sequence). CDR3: CASSLSAGYEQYF. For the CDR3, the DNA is TGTGCCAGCAGCTTGTCGGCGGGTTACGAGCAGTACTTC.

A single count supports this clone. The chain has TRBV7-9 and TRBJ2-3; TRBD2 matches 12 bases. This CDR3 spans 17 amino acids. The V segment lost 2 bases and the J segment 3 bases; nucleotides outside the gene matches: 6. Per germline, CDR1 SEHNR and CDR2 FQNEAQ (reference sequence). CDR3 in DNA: TGTGCCAGCAGCTTAACGACTAGCGGGAGAGCAACAGATACGCAGTATTTT. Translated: CASSLTTSGRATDTQYF.

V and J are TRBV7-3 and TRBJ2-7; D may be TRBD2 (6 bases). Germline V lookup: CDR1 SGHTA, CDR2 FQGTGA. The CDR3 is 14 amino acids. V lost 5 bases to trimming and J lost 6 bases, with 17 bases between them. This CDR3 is CASSPTGSIGEQYF. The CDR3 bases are TGTGCCAGCAGCCCCACCGGGAGTATCGGCGAGCAGTACTTC.

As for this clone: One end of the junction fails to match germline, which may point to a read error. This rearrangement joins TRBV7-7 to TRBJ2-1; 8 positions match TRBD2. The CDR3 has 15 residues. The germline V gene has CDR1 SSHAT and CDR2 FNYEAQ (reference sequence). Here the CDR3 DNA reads TGTGCTAGCAGCCCCAAGCGGGGGCCCTACAATGAGCAGTTCTTC. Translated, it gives CASSPKRGPYNEQFF.

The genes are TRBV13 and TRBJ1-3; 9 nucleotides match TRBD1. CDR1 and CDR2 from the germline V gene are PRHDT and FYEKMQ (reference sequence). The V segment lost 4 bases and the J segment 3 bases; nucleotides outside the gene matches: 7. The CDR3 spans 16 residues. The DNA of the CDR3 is TGTGCCAGCAGCTCGAACCGGGACAGGGATGGAAACACCATATATTTT. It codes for CASSSNRDRDGNTIYF.

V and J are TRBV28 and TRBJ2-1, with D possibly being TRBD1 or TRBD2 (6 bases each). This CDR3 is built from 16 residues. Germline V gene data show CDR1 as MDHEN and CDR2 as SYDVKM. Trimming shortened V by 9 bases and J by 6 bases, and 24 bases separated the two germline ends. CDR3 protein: CASTVTGAKRGNEQFF. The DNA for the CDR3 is TGTGCCAGTACCGTGACGGGGGCGAAGAGGGGCAATGAGCAGTTCTTC.

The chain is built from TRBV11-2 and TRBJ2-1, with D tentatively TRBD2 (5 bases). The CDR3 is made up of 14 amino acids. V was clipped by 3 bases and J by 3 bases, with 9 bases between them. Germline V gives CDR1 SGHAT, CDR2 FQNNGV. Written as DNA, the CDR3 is TGTGCCAGCAGCTTTACCGGGGACTACAATGAGCAGTTCTTC. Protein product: CASSFTGDYNEQFF.